This T cell receptor beta chain was found in a study of control samples from healthy donors and cancer patients. The germline V gene has CDR1 SGHTA and CDR2 FQGNSA. This CDR3 region has 16 residues. V shed 1 base, J shed 2 bases, and the junction held 4 bases outside the gene matches. Profiling relied on immunoSEQ multiplex PCR, and the TCRdb table lists in-frame clones only, not all of them. The sample shows 150,000 or so clones, about 94% of them seen only once. The table lists this clone with a count of one. This clonotype was obtained from a woman in her forties in good health. J is TRBJ1-2 and V is TRBV7-2, with 10 bases matching TRBD1. Sequencing was done on a sample of blood. DNA of the CDR3: TGTGCCAGCAGCTTAGGGGGACAGGGGAAGAACTATGGCTACACCTTC. This translates into CASSLGGQGKNYGYTF.